The 4 T cell receptor beta chains presented below share a single source sample, sequenced in a study of cytomegalovirus exposure and HLA in healthy donors. Primers: 60 Vbeta forward and 13 Jbeta reverse. Here immunoSEQ multiplex PCR was the method, and the copy in TCRdb shows in-frame clones only, minus some. The sample includes about 190,000 clones, approximately 78% of them seen just once. The sample comprised PBMCs. The receptors here all came from a woman between 18 and 30 years old in good health and CMV-seronegative.

The gene calls are TRBV7-9 and TRBJ2-1; 13 nucleotides line up with TRBD2. The germline V gene has CDR1 SEHNR and CDR2 FQNEAQ (reference sequence). The CDR3 is 16 amino acids. V shed 5 bases and J 3 bases; nucleotides not matched to a gene: 4. Here the CDR3 DNA reads TGTGCCAGCAGCAGGACTAGCGGGGGACTCTACAATGAGCAGTTCTTC. Its protein product is CASSRTSGGLYNEQFF.

This clone was counted between two and nine times. The DNA of the CDR3 is TGCGCCAGCAGATCTGGACAGGGAAGTTTGAACACCGGGGAGCTGTTTTTT. Its translation is CASRSGQGSLNTGELFF. V is TRBV5-1 and J is TRBJ2-2, with 8 bases fitting TRBD1. The germline CDR1 and CDR2 sequences are SGHRS and YFSETQ. Trimming took 5 bases from V and 1 from J; bases not matched to a gene: 10. The CDR3 is made up of 17 amino acids.

This clone occurred a few times. The chain joins TRBV7-9 to TRBJ2-7, with TRBD2 identical over 10 bases. V was pared by 2 bases and J by 4 bases, with 2 bases of the junction left unmatched. This CDR3 is 14 amino acids long. Germline CDR1 SEHNR, CDR2 FQNEAQ (reference sequence). The CDR3 DNA is TGTGCCAGCAGCTTATTAGCGGGAGGATACGAGCAGTACTTC. Protein sequence: CASSLLAGGYEQYF. The entire variable domain, with the rest obtained from reference TRBV7-9 and TRBJ2-7, is as follows: DTGVSQNPRHKITKRGQNVTFRCDPISEHNRLYWYRQTLGQGPEFLTYFQNEAQLEKSRLLSDRFSAERPKGSFSTLEIQRTEQGDSAMYLCASSLLAGGYEQYFGPGTRLTVT.

Turning to this clone: In the same sample, other DNA sequences code for this CDR3. The rearrangement links TRBV6-7 to TRBJ1-2, with D perhaps TRBD1 (6 bases). TRBV6-7 is annotated as an ORF whose role is uncertain. The V end lost 4 bases, the J end lost 1 base, and 16 bases lay between the germline ends. The CDR3 sequence is 16 residues long. CDR3 nucleotide sequence: TGTGCCAGCAGTTCCCTGGACAGAGCATTTAACTATGGCTACACCTTC. This codes for CASSSLDRAFNYGYTF.